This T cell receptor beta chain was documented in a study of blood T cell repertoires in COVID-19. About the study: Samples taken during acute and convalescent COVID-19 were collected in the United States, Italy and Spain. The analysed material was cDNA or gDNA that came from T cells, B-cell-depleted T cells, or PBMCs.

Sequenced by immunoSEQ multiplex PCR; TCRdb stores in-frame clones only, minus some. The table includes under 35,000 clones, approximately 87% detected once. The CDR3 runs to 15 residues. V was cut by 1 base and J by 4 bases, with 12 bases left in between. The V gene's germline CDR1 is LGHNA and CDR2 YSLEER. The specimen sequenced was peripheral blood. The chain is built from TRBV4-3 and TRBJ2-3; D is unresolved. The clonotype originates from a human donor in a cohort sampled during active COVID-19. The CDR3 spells CASSQAQPRADTQYF. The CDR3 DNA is TGCGCCAGCAGCCAAGCCCAACCTAGAGCAGATACGCAGTATTTT.